This T cell receptor (beta chain) was profiled in a study of cytotoxic CD8 clonotypes in ibrutinib-treated CLL. Turning to the study itself: Outcomes included some 24 partial and 2 complete responses; after median roughly six years, roughly 14 stayed remitted and around 12 progressed. General study points: Relative to age-matched healthy donors, clonality at baseline was higher, and it tracked circulating CD8+ T-cell counts.

Comment on this clone: Its antigen is unknown.

The trim removed 4 bases at V and 3 bases at J, leaving 10 bases unmatched. Looked up from germline, CDR1 is SGHRS and CDR2 is YFSETQ. The CDR3 covers 16 residues. Deep sequencing aimed at 1 in 200,000 to 1 in 1 million T cells' resolution. Using immunoSEQ multiplex PCR, the repertoire was profiled, and TCRdb retains in-frame clones only, with some absent. The sample gives around 310,000 clones, about 80% of which show up once; 5.5% to 8% is in the top ten. This clonotype was obtained from a human donor with chronic lymphocytic leukemia. Sequenced here: PBMCs, sampled before ibrutinib treatment. The rearrangement joins TRBV5-1 to TRBJ2-1; 7 bases line up with TRBD1. CDR3 nucleotides: TGCGCCAGCAGCATTAAGGTGACAGGGTTCTACAATGAGCAGTTCTTC. Its translation is CASSIKVTGFYNEQFF.